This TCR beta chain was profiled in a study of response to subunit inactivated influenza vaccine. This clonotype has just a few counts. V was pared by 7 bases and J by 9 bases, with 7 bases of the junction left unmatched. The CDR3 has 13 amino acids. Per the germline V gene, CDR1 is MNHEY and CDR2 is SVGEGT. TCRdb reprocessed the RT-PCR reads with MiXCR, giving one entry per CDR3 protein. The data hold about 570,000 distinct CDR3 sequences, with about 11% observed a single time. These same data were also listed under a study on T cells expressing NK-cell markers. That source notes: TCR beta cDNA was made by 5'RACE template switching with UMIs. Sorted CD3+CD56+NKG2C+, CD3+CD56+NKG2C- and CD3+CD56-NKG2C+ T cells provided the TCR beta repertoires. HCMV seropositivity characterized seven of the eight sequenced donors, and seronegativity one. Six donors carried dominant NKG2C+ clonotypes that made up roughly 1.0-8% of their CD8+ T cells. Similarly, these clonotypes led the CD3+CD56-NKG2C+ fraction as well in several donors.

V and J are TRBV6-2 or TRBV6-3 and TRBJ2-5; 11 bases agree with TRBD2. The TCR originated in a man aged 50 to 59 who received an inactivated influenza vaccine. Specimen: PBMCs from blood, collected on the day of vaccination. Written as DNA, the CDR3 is TGTGCCAGCACCAATAGCGGGAGGGCGTCCCAGTACTTC. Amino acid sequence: CASTNSGRASQYF.